One sample yielded the 16 T cell receptor beta chains listed below, sequenced in a study of T cell repertoires in cytomegalovirus infection. No cognate antigen is known for these TCRs. A single record per CDR3 protein comes from TCRdb applying MiXCR to the reads. This table has a few hundred thousand distinct CDR3 sequences, about 40% appearing once. Specimen: cultured PBMCs, collected from culture after CMV antigen stimulation. These receptors originate from a human donor in good health (CMV status not recorded). Some clones in this sample may be carry-over from other donors' samples.

The rearrangement links TRBV2 to TRBJ2-5; TRBD2 aligns across 7 bases. Trimming removed 1 base from V and 2 bases from J; junction bases left unmatched: 16. CDR1 and CDR2 from the germline V gene are SNHLY and FYNNEI. The CDR3 sequence is 19 residues long. The CDR3 loop is CASSEVGIFGGSNQETQYF. As DNA, the CDR3 is TGTGCCAGCAGTGAAGTAGGTATTTTCGGCGGGAGCAATCAAGAGACCCAGTACTTC.

This clonotype was detected many times. The V and J genes are TRBV7-2 and TRBJ1-1, with no clear D. CDR1 and CDR2 from the germline V gene are SGHTA and FQGNSA. CDR3 length equals 11 residues. With 4 bases removed from V and 8 bases from J, the gap between germline ends came to 8 bases. The CDR3 nucleotides read TGTGCCAGCAGCTCTCATATCGAAGCTTTCTTT. Amino acids: CASSSHIEAFF.

This clonotype has at least ten counts. The chain employs TRBV7-2 and TRBJ1-1, with 7 bases aligning to TRBD1. V dropped 4 bases and J dropped 3; count of bases not matched to a gene: 2. The germline V gene has CDR1 SGHTA and CDR2 FQGNSA. CDR3 length: 13 amino acids. The CDR3 DNA reads TGTGCCAGCAGCTCGACAGGGTACACTGAAGCTTTCTTT. Translated: CASSSTGYTEAFF. Together with reference TRBV7-2 and TRBJ1-1, the CDR3 gives the full variable domain: GAGVSQSPSNKVTEKGKDVELRCDPISGHTALYWYRQSLGQGLEFLIYFQGNSAPDKSGLPSDRFSAERTGGSVSTLTIQRTQQEDSAVYLCASSSTGYTEAFFGQGTRLTVV.

This clonotype was observed a handful of times. This sequence joins TRBV28 and TRBJ2-5; D is possibly TRBD1 (6 bases). Trimming cost V 7 bases and J 5 bases, with 17 bases left between them. The CDR3 sequence is 14 residues long. Germline lookup yields CDR1 MDHEN and CDR2 SYDVKM. The CDR3: CASTPTGRGETQYF. The CDR3 DNA reads TGTGCCAGCACCCCTACAGGGAGAGGGGAGACCCAGTACTTC. The whole variable domain, remainder taken from reference TRBV28 and TRBJ2-5, is DVKVTQSSRYLVKRTGEKVFLECVQDMDHENMFWYRQDPGLGLRLIYFSYDVKMKEKGDIPEGYSVSREKKERFSLILESASTNQTSMYLCASTPTGRGETQYFGPGTRLLVL.

The chain links TRBV20-1 to TRBJ2-1, with 8 bases identical to TRBD2. The germline CDR1 and CDR2 sequences are DFQATT and SNEGSKA (reference sequence). The junction had 1 base not matched to a gene; V was cut back by 2 bases and J by 1 base. This CDR3 has 14 residues. CDR3 sequence reads: CSARSGRSYNEQFF. The CDR3 region has the DNA TGCAGTGCTAGAAGCGGGAGATCCTACAATGAGCAGTTCTTC.

This clonotype was counted a few times. This chain joins TRBV7-2 and TRBJ2-1; D not resolved. The CDR3 spans 14 residues. From germline, CDR1 is SGHTA and CDR2 FQGNSA. V lost 3 bases and J 6 bases, leaving 12 bases between the germline ends. CDR3 sequence reads: CASSLISAPNEQFF. CDR3 DNA: TGTGCCAGCAGCTTGATAAGCGCTCCCAATGAGCAGTTCTTC.

This chain joins TRBV7-3 and TRBJ2-7; 9 bases are shared with TRBD2. The CDR3 extends over 15 amino acids. Losses at the gene ends were 5 bases for V and 2 bases for J; bases not matched to a gene: 7. Germline assignment: CDR1 SGHTA and CDR2 FQGTGA. The CDR3 spells CASSPPSGETYEQYF. CDR3 DNA sequence: TGTGCCAGCAGCCCGCCTAGCGGGGAGACCTACGAGCAGTACTTC.

This chain connects TRBV28 to TRBJ2-5, with no clear D. V was pared by 5 bases and J by 5 bases, with 9 bases between. Germline V CDR1 and CDR2: MDHEN, SYDVKM. This CDR3 comprises 12 residues. CDR3 loop: CASSSNHETQYF. CDR3 coding DNA: TGTGCCAGCAGTAGTAATCACGAGACCCAGTACTTC.

The genes are TRBV7-8 and TRBJ2-7; no firm D call. The germline CDR1 and CDR2 sequences are SGHVS and FQNEAQ. The CDR3 loop spans 13 amino acids. Trimming shortened V by 1 base and J by 3 bases, and 7 bases separated the two germline ends. The chain's CDR3 is CASSLGIFYEQYF. The DNA of the CDR3 is TGTGCCAGCAGCTTAGGCATTTTCTACGAGCAGTACTTC.

V is TRBV24-1 and J is TRBJ2-6; perhaps TRBD2 as D (5 bases). This CDR3 is built from 18 residues. The V gene lost 8 bases and the J gene lost 2 bases, with 21 bases spanning the gap. From germline, CDR1 is KGHDR and CDR2 SFDVKD. CDR3 nucleotide sequence: TGTGCCACCAACCCTGGAGGTCGCGCGCTAACTGGGGCCAACGTCCTGACTTTC. This sequence encodes CATNPGGRALTGANVLTF.

V and J are TRBV5-6 and TRBJ2-7; 8 bases fit TRBD2. J gave up 1 base and V 4 bases, and 7 bases lay outside the gene matches. The germline V gene encodes CDR1 SGHDT and CDR2 YYEEEE. CDR3 size: 15 residues. The CDR3 here is CASSPPGLESYEQYF. CDR3 nucleotides: TGTGCCAGCAGCCCTCCGGGACTAGAATCCTACGAGCAGTACTTC.

This clonotype was counted a few times. The CDR3, as DNA: TGTGCCAGCAGCCACCCGCCGGGTGGTGAGCAGTTCTTC. Encoded protein: CASSHPPGGEQFF. J is TRBJ2-1 and V is TRBV11-2; D gene ambiguous. Germline CDR1 is SGHAT and CDR2 is FQNNGV. The CDR3 runs 13 residues. Trimming left V 5 bases short and J 9 bases short, with 14 bases between.

The chain links TRBV5-5 to TRBJ2-5; unclear D gene. This CDR3 contains 13 residues. Germline-derived CDR1 and CDR2 are SGHKS and YYEKEE (reference sequence). Trimming left V 1 base short and J 5 bases short, with 9 bases between. The CDR3, as DNA: TGTGCCAGCAGCTTGATCGGGTTGGAGACCCAGTACTTC. This sequence encodes CASSLIGLETQYF.

This clonotype was detected once. This chain links TRBV6-8 with TRBJ2-1; D remains unclear. CDR3 length: 15 amino acids. Germline loops: CDR1 MNHGY, CDR2 SAAAGT. V lost 7 bases to trimming and J lost 2 bases, with 15 bases between them. Here the CDR3 reads CASTVAGGAYNEQFF. The CDR3 nucleotides are TGTGCCAGCACCGTAGCAGGTGGGGCCTACAATGAGCAGTTCTTC.

The chain links TRBV4-2 to TRBJ1-1; D is unresolved. The CDR3 runs to 15 residues. V was trimmed by 0 bases and J by 1 base, leaving 9 bases between them. Germline-derived CDR1 and CDR2 are LGHNA and YNFKEQ. The CDR3 coding sequence is TGTGCCAGCAGCCAAGATAAGATATCGAACACTGAAGCTTTCTTT. Translation: CASSQDKISNTEAFF.

This chain links TRBV27 with TRBJ2-1; D may be TRBD1 or TRBD2 (6 bases each). Trimming cost V 5 bases and J 0 bases, with 14 bases left between them. Germline CDR1 MNHEY, CDR2 SMNVEV (reference sequence). The CDR3 is made up of 16 amino acids. CDR3 loop: CASSPWGRGSYNEQFF. CDR3 nucleotide sequence: TGTGCCAGCAGTCCCTGGGGGCGGGGCTCCTACAATGAGCAGTTCTTC.